These 26 T cell receptor beta chains came from one sample sequenced in a study of graft-versus-host responses after intestinal transplantation. The antigens for these receptors are not known. Clones were sequenced by immunoSEQ multiplex PCR, and TCRdb holds only the in-frame ones, with some missing. The sample lists more than 90,000 clones, more than 85% occurring once. The input for sequencing was unstimulated CD8+ T cells sorted from spleen or lymph node cells, taken before transplant. The receptors originated from a human donor who was the organ donor for an intestinal transplant.

The V and J genes are TRBV5-5 and TRBJ2-1, with 8 positions matching TRBD2. Germline lookup yields CDR1 SGHKS and CDR2 YYEKEE (reference sequence). J lost 1 base, V lost 2 bases, and 5 bases had no gene match. This CDR3 contains 16 residues. The CDR3 spells CASSFKREKSYNEQFF. CDR3 coding DNA: TGTGCCAGCAGCTTTAAGCGGGAGAAATCCTACAATGAGCAGTTCTTC.

V is TRBV7-6 and J is TRBJ2-7, with a weak D call TRBD1 (5 bases). The CDR3 is made up of 13 amino acids. Germline CDR1 is SGHVS and CDR2 is FNYEAQ. V shed 3 bases and J shed 6 bases, with 12 bases lying between them. The CDR3 DNA reads as TGTGCCAGCAGCTTGGGGCAGGGTGGCGAGCAGTACTTC. It yields the protein CASSLGQGGEQYF.

This chain connects TRBV14 to TRBJ1-1; the D is unclear. Germline V gene data show CDR1 as SGHDN and CDR2 as FVKESK. The CDR3 loop spans 12 amino acids. V lost 0 bases, J lost 10 bases, and 9 bases lay in between. The CDR3, as DNA: TGTGCCAGCAGCCAAGATTGGGGTAGAGCTTTCTTT. It codes for CASSQDWGRAFF. The whole variable domain, filled in from reference TRBV14 and TRBJ1-1, reads EAGVTQFPSHSVIEKGQTVTLRCDPISGHDNLYWYRRVMGKEIKFLLHFVKESKQDESGMPNNRFLAERTGGTYSTLKVQPAELEDSGVYFCASSQDWGRAFFGQGTRLTVV.

In the case of this clone: The junction departs from germline at one end; a sequencing error may be responsible. The chain couples TRBV4-2 to TRBJ1-1, with a tentative D call TRBD1 (5 bases). This CDR3 spans 17 amino acids. The germline V gene encodes CDR1 LGHNA and CDR2 YNFKEQ. The CDR3 DNA is TGTGCCAGCAACCAAGGCTGGGACGCCGCTATGAACACTGAAGCTTTCTTT. Residues: CASNQGWDAAMNTEAFF.

This chain connects TRBV18 to TRBJ2-7, with unresolved D. CDR3 length equals 13 residues. Germline V lookup: CDR1 KGHSH, CDR2 LQKENI. V was shortened by 0 bases and J by 2 bases, with 5 bases between the two germline ends. DNA for the CDR3: TGTGCCAGCTCACCACCGGACGCCTACGAGCAGTACTTC. Encoded protein: CASSPPDAYEQYF.

J is TRBJ2-1 and V is TRBV10-3, with D possibly TRBD1 on 6 matching bases. The CDR3 contains 18 residues. V lost 4 bases, J lost 5 bases, and 24 bases lay in between. Germline lookup yields CDR1 ENHRY and CDR2 SYGVKD. The CDR3 loop reads CAISGGPYEGVEDNEQFF. The CDR3 region has the DNA TGTGCCATCAGTGGGGGGCCATATGAGGGAGTTGAGGACAATGAGCAGTTCTTC.

The J gene is TRBJ2-7, the V gene TRBV29-1, with D uncertain. CDR1 SQVTM and CDR2 ANQGSEA come from the germline V gene. The V gene lost 6 bases and the J gene lost 0 bases, with 15 bases spanning the gap. There are 14 residues in the CDR3. CDR3 nucleotide sequence: TGCAGCGTGATAAATGAACCGATCTCCTACGAGCAGTACTTC. Protein: CSVINEPISYEQYF.

V is TRBV28 and J is TRBJ1-1, with 11 bases aligning to TRBD1. The germline V gene has CDR1 MDHEN and CDR2 SYDVKM. The CDR3 loop spans 15 amino acids. The V segment lost 2 bases and the J segment 4 bases; nucleotides outside the gene matches: 3. The CDR3 region has the DNA TGTGCCAGCAGTTTAGGGACAGGGGGTAGCACTGAAGCTTTCTTT. Its translation is CASSLGTGGSTEAFF.

This chain links TRBV7-9 with TRBJ2-3, with D perhaps TRBD1 (6 bases). The CDR3 spans 15 residues. Trimming pared 5 bases from V and 6 bases from J, leaving 18 bases between. The germline CDR1 and CDR2 sequences are SEHNR and FQNEAQ (reference sequence). The CDR3 loop reads CASSRLRGDVDTQYF. In DNA, the CDR3 is TGTGCCAGCAGCCGACTCAGGGGAGACGTGGATACGCAGTATTTT.

This clone has a single count. The chain recombines TRBV2 with TRBJ2-1; D is unclear. This CDR3 is built from 12 residues. From germline, CDR1 is SNHLY and CDR2 FYNNEI. Trimming left V 5 bases short and J 6 bases short, with 8 bases between. The CDR3 loop is CASSLVGNEQFF. CDR3 DNA sequence: TGTGCCAGCAGTCTAGTGGGCAATGAGCAGTTCTTC. Complete variable domain (other parts from reference TRBV2 and TRBJ2-1): EPEVTQTPSHQVTQMGQEVILRCVPISNHLYFYWYRQILGQKVEFLVSFYNNEISEKSEIFDDQFSVERPDGSNFTLKIRSTKLEDSAMYFCASSLVGNEQFFGPGTRLTVL.

This chain uses TRBV19 with TRBJ1-2; TRBD1 matches 9 bases. The trim removed 4 bases at V and 4 bases at J, leaving 7 bases unmatched. The CDR3 sequence is 15 residues long. Germline assignment: CDR1 LNHDA and CDR2 SQIVND (reference sequence). CDR3 DNA sequence: TGTGCCAGTAGTACCCACAGGGGGCTTATCTATGGCTACACCTTC. As protein: CASSTHRGLIYGYTF.

The genes are TRBV7-7 and TRBJ2-1; 8 positions agree with TRBD2. The V segment lost 6 bases and the J segment 0 bases; nucleotides outside the gene matches: 10. Germline values: CDR1 SSHAT, CDR2 FNYEAQ (reference sequence). The CDR3 consists of 17 residues. The CDR3: CASSRGLAIGSYNEQFF. Here the CDR3 DNA reads TGTGCCAGCAGTCGTGGACTAGCTATAGGCTCCTACAATGAGCAGTTCTTC.

The CDR3 sequence is CASSLSQGKLFF. The CDR3 region has the DNA TGTGCCAGCAGTTTATCCCAGGGAAAACTGTTTTTT. J is TRBJ1-4 and V is TRBV28, with D perhaps matching TRBD1 (5 bases). V was clipped by 1 base and J by 10 bases, with 7 bases between them. The CDR3 contains 12 residues. Germline values: CDR1 MDHEN, CDR2 SYDVKM.

V gene TRBV21-1 combines with J gene TRBJ2-7; TRBD2 is the table's D call, not checked against the DNA. TRBV21-1 is flagged as a pseudogene. The CDR3 runs to 8 residues. CDR3 in DNA: TGTGCCAGCAGCAAAGGGCGGTTC. Translated: CASSKGRF.

The chain has TRBV6-1 and TRBJ2-4, with no clear D. Trimming removed 3 bases at V and 3 bases at J, with 6 bases between. The CDR3 covers 13 residues. The germline V gene has CDR1 MNHNS and CDR2 SASEGT. The DNA for the CDR3 is TGTGCCAGCAGTGATTTTGACAAAAACATTCAGTACTTC. It codes for CASSDFDKNIQYF.

This chain links TRBV29-1 with TRBJ2-1; D uncertain. Germline loops: CDR1 SQVTM, CDR2 ANQGSEA. The V and J ends lost 3 bases and 6 bases respectively, with 6 bases between them. This CDR3 region has 11 residues. The CDR3 coding sequence is TGCAGCGTTGATGGCCCCAATGAGCAGTTCTTC. Translation: CSVDGPNEQFF.

This sequence joins TRBV19 and TRBJ2-1; 13 bases map to TRBD2. The CDR3 sequence is 15 residues long. Trimming at V came to 6 bases and at J to 5 bases, leaving 4 bases not matched to a gene. Germline CDR1 LNHDA, CDR2 SQIVND (reference sequence). CDR3 in amino acids: CASSLLAGGNNEQFF. The CDR3 DNA follows: TGTGCCAGTAGCTTACTAGCGGGAGGGAACAATGAGCAGTTCTTC.

The V and J genes are TRBV30 and TRBJ2-2; 12 bases are shared with TRBD2. The length of the CDR3 is 14 residues. The V gene's germline CDR1 is GTSNPN and CDR2 SVGIG (reference sequence). Trimming at V came to 4 bases and at J to 6 bases, leaving 3 bases not matched to a gene. CDR3 in amino acids: CAWKLAGGSGELFF. The CDR3 DNA sequence: TGTGCCTGGAAACTAGCGGGAGGTTCCGGGGAGCTGTTTTTT.

The chain carries TRBV28 and TRBJ1-1, with 8 bases matching TRBD1. Germline V lookup: CDR1 MDHEN, CDR2 SYDVKM. After removal of 3 bases from V and 6 bases from J, the junction contained 18 bases not matched to a gene. This CDR3 contains 18 residues. In DNA form, the CDR3 reads TGTGCCAGCAGTTTCGGTTGGGGTAGACAGGGGTCTTTGTCTGAAGCTTTCTTT. Translation: CASSFGWGRQGSLSEAFF.

CDR3 loop: CASSELQGWSEAFF. As DNA, the CDR3 is TGTGCCAGCAGCGAGTTACAGGGGTGGTCTGAAGCTTTCTTT. This rearrangement joins TRBV5-8 to TRBJ1-1; TRBD1 agrees at 7 bases. The CDR3 is 14 amino acids. Germline trimming cut 4 bases from V and 6 bases from J; bases unmatched to any gene: 9. Germline CDR1 is SGHTS and CDR2 is YDEGEE.

This clone was seen just once. V usage is TRBV19 and J usage is TRBJ2-5; tentatively, D is TRBD2 (5 bases). Matching the DNA end better, TRBJ2-7 makes the J call doubtful. This CDR3 is built from 16 residues. Germline CDR1 LNHDA, CDR2 SQIVND (reference sequence). CDR3 in DNA: TGTGCCAGTAGTATAGTCGGAGGCTTTGGGTCCTACGAGCAGTACTTC. Translation: CASSIVGGFGSYEQYF.

This sequence joins TRBV7-2 and TRBJ2-7; weak D call: TRBD2 (6 bases). CDR3 length: 15 amino acids. Between the trimmed V and J ends, which lost 4 bases and 0 bases, there was a span of 13 bases. CDR1 is SGHTA, CDR2 FQGNSA, per germline. CDR3: CASSSYGGSSYEQYF. In DNA form, the CDR3 reads TGTGCCAGCAGCTCATATGGAGGGAGCTCCTACGAGCAGTACTTC.

This sequence joins TRBV16 and TRBJ1-4, with 8 nucleotides matching TRBD1. The CDR3 spans 17 residues. V dropped 0 bases and J dropped 4; count of bases not matched to a gene: 7. Germline V gene lookup returns CDR1 KGHSY and CDR2 FQNENV. The CDR3 loop is CASSQSKSDRDNEKLFF. DNA of the CDR3: TGTGCCAGCAGCCAATCAAAGTCGGACAGGGATAATGAAAAACTGTTTTTT. Combining the CDR3 with reference TRBV16 and TRBJ1-4 gives the whole variable domain GEEVAQTPKHLVRGEGQKAKLYCAPIKGHSYVFWYQQVLKNEFKFLISFQNENVFDETGMPKERFSAKCLPNSPCSLEIQATKLEDSAVYFCASSQSKSDRDNEKLFFGSGTQLSVL.

The chain employs TRBV4-1 and TRBJ2-7, with D possibly being TRBD1 or TRBD2 (5 bases each). The CDR3 consists of 15 residues. V gave up 1 base and J gave up 0 bases, with 10 bases separating them. CDR1 MGHRA and CDR2 YSYEKL come from the germline V gene. CDR3 in amino acids: CASSQVAGSSYEQYF. Here the CDR3 DNA reads TGCGCCAGCAGCCAAGTGGCAGGGAGCTCCTACGAGCAGTACTTC.

The chain has TRBV27 and TRBJ1-4, with 10 bases lining up with TRBD1. Germline V gene data show CDR1 as MNHEY and CDR2 as SMNVEV (reference sequence). V shed 4 bases, J shed 8 bases, and the junction held 13 bases outside the gene matches. The CDR3 loop spans 17 amino acids. DNA for the CDR3: TGTGCCAGCAGTTCCCATGGACAGGGGGTACCCTTCGAAAAACTGTTTTTT. This sequence encodes CASSSHGQGVPFEKLFF.

V gene TRBV19 combines with J gene TRBJ2-1, with TRBD2 identical over 11 bases. After removal of 3 bases from V and 3 bases from J, the junction contained 4 bases not matched to a gene. CDR1 is LNHDA and CDR2 is SQIVND in the germline V gene (reference sequence). The CDR3 totals 16 residues. CDR3 in amino acids: CASSMDGTSGYNEQFF. CDR3 nucleotides: TGTGCCAGTAGTATGGACGGGACTAGCGGCTACAATGAGCAGTTCTTC.